These T cell receptor beta chains were read from a single sample in a study of T cell changes during pregnancy in multiple sclerosis. Some clones are missing from TCRdb's copy, which holds only in-frame ones; the method was immunoSEQ multiplex PCR. The sample includes around 50,000 clones, approximately 92% of them seen just once. This sample comprised CD8+ T cells from peripheral blood mononuclear cells, obtained in the second trimester of pregnancy. These receptors originate from a female donor with multiple sclerosis, enrolled in a pregnancy study. CDR3s include the opening cysteine and the closing phenylalanine or tryptophan. A D gene is named only where the DNA matches it firmly. A row's size may be missing; if present it is once, few, many or a size class.

TRBD1	TRBV11-3	.	TRBJ1-6	TGTGCCAGCAGCCAGGGTTCCCAGGGGGTGAATTCACCCCTCCACTTT	CASSQGSQGVNSPLHF
TRBD2	TRBV11-2	few	TRBJ2-1	TGTGCCAGCAGCTTAGGGACTAGCGGCTTGAATGAGCAGTTCTTC	CASSLGTSGLNEQFF
TRBD2	TRBV5-8	.	TRBJ2-1	TGTGCCAGCAGCGAAAGCGGGGGGGCCGGCAATGAGCAGTTCTTC	CASSESGGAGNEQFF
TRBD1	TRBV10-3	.	TRBJ1-2	TGTGCCATCAGTGAGGGGGACAGGGCGGTAGGCTACACCTTC	CAISEGDRAVGYTF
.	TRBV18	.	TRBJ2-7	TGTGCCAGCTCACCCAAGACCGGGATCAACTACGAGCAGTACTTC	CASSPKTGINYEQYF
TRBD1	TRBV28	.	TRBJ1-4	TGTGCCAGCAGTTCACGACAGGGATGGGGTGAAAAACTGTTTTTT	CASSSRQGWGEKLFF
TRBD2	TRBV13	.	TRBJ2-7	TGTGCCAGTAGTCCCGGGACTAGCGGATACGAGCAGTACTTC	CASSPGTSGYEQYF
.	TRBV10-3	.	TRBJ2-5	TGTGCCATCAGTGAGCCCGGAGAGACCCAGTACTTC	CAISEPGETQYF
.	TRBV21-1	.	TRBJ2-2	TGTGCCAGCTGTAAAGGGACTAGCGGGGGGGAGACTGGGTCCGGGGAGCTGTTTTTT	CASCKGTSGGETGSGELFF
TRBD1	TRBV10-3	.	TRBJ2-7	TGTGCCATCATGGACAGGATTTCTAAAATTGGCTACGAGCAGTACTTC	CAIMDRISKIGYEQYF
.	TRBV11-3	.	TRBJ2-7	TGTGCCAGCAGCTTATCGTCAGGGCGGATTAACGAGCAGTACTTC	CASSLSSGRINEQYF
TRBD2	TRBV5-1	.	TRBJ2-2	TGCGCCAGCAGCTCGCAGAGCGGGGGAGAGACCGGGGAGCTGTTTTTT	CASSSQSGGETGELFF
TRBD1	TRBV9	.	TRBJ1-1	TGTGCCAGCAGCGTGGGTCCGGGACAGGGAGTTATGAACACTGAAGCTTTCTTT	CASSVGPGQGVMNTEAFF
.	TRBV6-4	.	TRBJ1-2	TGTGCCAGCAGTGACTCCTACGGCGGGGGCGCCGTCTATGGCTACACCTTC	CASSDSYGGGAVYGYTF
.	TRBV13	few	TRBJ1-1	TGTGCCAGCAGCTTTCGGGGGGCTGAAGCTTTCTTT	CASSFRGAEAFF
.	TRBV7-9	medium-sized	TRBJ1-5	TGTGCCAGCAGCTTCACAGGGCCCGGCAATCAGCCCCAGCATTTT	CASSFTGPGNQPQHF
TRBD1	TRBV7-9	.	TRBJ1-2	TGTGCCAGCAGCGAAGACAGGGTTGACGGCTACACCTTC	CASSEDRVDGYTF
TRBD1	TRBV7-8	.	TRBJ2-7	TGTGCCAGCAGCTTAGCAAACCGGGACAGGCCTACAGAGCAGTACTTC	CASSLANRDRPTEQYF
TRBD2	TRBV27	.	TRBJ2-3	TGTGCCAGCAGTTTATTCCTAGCGGGGGGGCCATTAGATACGCAGTATTTT	CASSLFLAGGPLDTQYF
TRBD2	TRBV5-1	.	TRBJ2-3	TGCGCCAGCAACGCGGGGGGGGGTAGCACAGATACGCAGTATTTT	CASNAGGGSTDTQYF
.	TRBV28	once	TRBJ1-2	TGTGCCAGCACGTCCGAGGGGGGGGACTATGGCTACACCTTC	CASTSEGGDYGYTF
TRBD2	TRBV4-1	.	TRBJ2-7	TGCGCCAGCAGCCTCGAGCGGGACTCGAGCTCCTACGAGCAGTACTTC	CASSLERDSSSYEQYF
TRBD2	TRBV7-7	.	TRBJ2-1	TGTGCTAGCAGCCCCGGACTAGCGGGGGTTCCAAGCTCCTACAATGAGCAGTTCTTC	CASSPGLAGVPSSYNEQFF